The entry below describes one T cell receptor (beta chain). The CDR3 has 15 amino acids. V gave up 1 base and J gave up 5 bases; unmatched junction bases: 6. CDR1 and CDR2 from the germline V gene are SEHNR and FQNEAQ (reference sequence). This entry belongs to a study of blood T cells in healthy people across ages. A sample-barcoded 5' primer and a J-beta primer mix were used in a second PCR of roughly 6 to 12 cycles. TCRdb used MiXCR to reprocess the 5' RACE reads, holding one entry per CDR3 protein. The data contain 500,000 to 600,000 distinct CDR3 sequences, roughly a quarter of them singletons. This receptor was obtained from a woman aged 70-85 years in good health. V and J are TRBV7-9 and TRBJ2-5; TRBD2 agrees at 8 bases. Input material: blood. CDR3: CASSLGGTRGETQYF. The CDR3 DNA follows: TGTGCCAGCAGCTTAGGTGGGACTAGAGGGGAGACCCAGTACTTC.